The 22 T cell receptor beta chains given below trace back to one sample, sequenced in a study of CXCR3-negative and CXCR3-positive naive CD8 T cells. The TRB cDNA libraries were prepared by 5' RACE with UMI labels. For each CDR3 protein, TCRdb gives one entry from its re-call of the 5' RACE reads, without DNA. Its clone listing holds 140,000 to 150,000 distinct CDR3 sequences. What these receptors recognize is not known. Study-level results: For CXCR3-positive naive cells, TRB CDR3s were more hydrophobic than those of CXCR3-negative naive cells.

Sequencing used naive CXCR3+ CD8+ T cells from blood. The subset was: CD45RO-CCR7+CD27+CD95- naive CD8+ T cells expressing CXCR3 (TNR3+). These receptors were taken from a human donor in good health. Some clones in this sample may be carry-over from other donors' samples.

This chain uses TRBV9 with TRBJ2-1; the D call from TCRdb, TRBD1, cannot be confirmed without DNA. This CDR3 is built from 17 residues. Germline CDR1 reads SGDLS; CDR2 reads YYNGEE. The chain's CDR3 is CASSVPRGQGAKNEQFF. The variable domain in full, with the rest retrieved from reference TRBV9 and TRBJ2-1, is DSGVTQTPKHLITATGQRVTLRCSPRSGDLSVYWYQQSLDQGLQFLIQYYNGEERAKGNILERFSAQQFPDLHSELNLSSLELGDSALYFCASSVPRGQGAKNEQFFGPGTRLTVL.

This rearrangement joins TRBV13 to TRBJ2-7; lacking DNA, the TRBD2 call made by TCRdb goes unchecked. The CDR3 is made up of 14 amino acids. Per germline, CDR1 PRHDT and CDR2 FYEKMQ (reference sequence). CDR3 sequence reads: CASSLTGRVYEQYF.

The chain employs TRBV12-3 or TRBV12-4 and TRBJ2-7; TCRdb's assignment of TRBD1 cannot be checked, as there is no DNA. There are 15 residues in the CDR3. The CDR3 is CASSPKGGLSYEQYF.

The V call is TRBV19, the J call TRBJ1-1; TCRdb's D call of TRBD1 is untestable without DNA. Germline V gene data show CDR1 as LNHDA and CDR2 as SQIVND (reference sequence). The CDR3 has 14 amino acids. The CDR3 sequence is CASSIGPGWTEAFF.

V gene TRBV29-1 combines with J gene TRBJ2-7; TCRdb proposes TRBD1, but this gene call is untestable without DNA. The germline V gene encodes CDR1 SQVTM and CDR2 ANQGSEA. There are 17 residues in the CDR3. CDR3 amino acids: CSVPGQGGETSFYEQYF.

The genes are TRBV7-2 and TRBJ2-7; TCRdb's D gene call, TRBD2, goes unchecked for lack of DNA. Looked up from germline, CDR1 is SGHTA and CDR2 is FQGNSA. The CDR3 is 15 amino acids. This CDR3 is CASSLEPLAYYEQYF. Based on the CDR3 plus reference TRBV7-2 and TRBJ2-7, the full variable domain is GAGVSQSPSNKVTEKGKDVELRCDPISGHTALYWYRQSLGQGLEFLIYFQGNSAPDKSGLPSDRFSAERTGGSVSTLTIQRTQQEDSAVYLCASSLEPLAYYEQYFGPGTRLTVT.

This chain joins TRBV6-2 or TRBV6-3 and TRBJ1-1. This CDR3 has 13 residues. Germline CDR1 reads MNHEY; CDR2 reads SVGEGT. CDR3: CASSYLGNTEAFF.

The V gene is TRBV7-6, the J gene TRBJ2-3; TCRdb proposes TRBD1, but this gene call is untestable without DNA. From germline, CDR1 is SGHVS and CDR2 FNYEAQ. CDR3 length: 16 amino acids. The CDR3 loop reads CASSLWGQGGTDTQYF.

The chain is built from TRBV13 and TRBJ2-1; TCRdb names TRBD2, which stays unverified in the absence of DNA. Germline CDR1 reads PRHDT; CDR2 reads FYEKMQ (reference sequence). This CDR3 contains 16 residues. CDR3 loop: CASSLGGVGPEDEQFF.

This chain links TRBV28 with TRBJ2-1; the TCRdb D gene call, TRBD1, has no DNA to confirm it. The germline V gene has CDR1 MDHEN and CDR2 SYDVKM. The length of the CDR3 is 13 residues. CDR3 amino acids: CASGTGDYNEQFF.

The chain employs TRBV29-1 and TRBJ2-1; the D call from TCRdb, TRBD1, cannot be confirmed without DNA. Germline CDR1 SQVTM, CDR2 ANQGSEA. The CDR3 covers 13 residues. CDR3 protein: CSVPGVGGGFRFF.

The V gene is TRBV11-2, the J gene TRBJ2-7. Germline lookup yields CDR1 SGHAT and CDR2 FQNNGV. The length of the CDR3 is 13 residues. The CDR3 protein is CASSLSVFHEQYF.

The chain combines TRBV13 with TRBJ1-1; TCRdb lists TRBD1, though no DNA is available to test this call. The CDR3 is 14 amino acids. Per germline, CDR1 PRHDT and CDR2 FYEKMQ (reference sequence). CDR3 amino acids: CASSLRAAVTEAFF.

The CDR3 sequence: CASRRGTDQPQHF. This chain joins TRBV2 and TRBJ1-5; TCRdb's D call of TRBD1 is untestable without DNA. CDR1 is SNHLY, CDR2 FYNNEI, per germline. This CDR3 contains 13 residues. The full variable domain, its missing parts supplied by reference TRBV2 and TRBJ1-5, is EPEVTQTPSHQVTQMGQEVILRCVPISNHLYFYWYRQILGQKVEFLVSFYNNEISEKSEIFDDQFSVERPDGSNFTLKIRSTKLEDSAMYFCASRRGTDQPQHFGDGTRLSIL.

J is TRBJ1-1 and V is TRBV11-3; absent DNA, TCRdb's TRBD1 call cannot be checked. The CDR3 is made up of 17 amino acids. Germline CDR1 is SGHNT and CDR2 is YENEEA. The CDR3 sequence: CASTDLRGSAWDTEAFF.

This sequence joins TRBV29-1 and TRBJ2-1; there is no DNA to check the TCRdb D call of TRBD2. The CDR3 spans 12 residues. Germline assignment: CDR1 SQVTM and CDR2 ANQGSEA. The CDR3 sequence: CSVVAGGAEQFF.

The rearrangement uses TRBV6-6 and TRBJ1-1; TCRdb indicates TRBD1, and absent DNA this call remains unverified. The CDR3 runs 14 residues. Germline CDR1 and CDR2: MNHNY and SVGAGI (reference sequence). This CDR3 is CASIPGQGLNEAFF.

The V call is TRBV6-5, the J call TRBJ2-1. The CDR3 spans 15 residues. CDR1 and CDR2 (germline): MNHEY, SVGAGI. CDR3 residues: CASSYSSGGDGEQFF.

The chain joins TRBV7-3 to TRBJ2-3; TCRdb picks TRBD2, but there is no DNA to check that call. CDR1 is SGHTA and CDR2 is FQGTGA in the germline V gene. This CDR3 spans 14 amino acids. This CDR3 is CASSPAGITDTQYF.

V is TRBV10-1 and J is TRBJ2-7. The CDR3 is 13 residues long. Germline V lookup: CDR1 WNHNN, CDR2 SYGVQD (reference sequence). CDR3 sequence reads: CASSPLRSYEQYF.

The V gene is TRBV4-2, the J gene TRBJ2-5. The germline gives CDR1 LGHNA, CDR2 YNFKEQ. The CDR3 extends over 15 amino acids. The chain's CDR3 is CASSQDDGSQETQYF.

This chain joins TRBV7-6 and TRBJ2-6; TCRdb lists TRBD1, though no DNA is available to test this call. Germline lookup yields CDR1 SGHVS and CDR2 FNYEAQ. This CDR3 comprises 18 residues. This CDR3 is CASSLSRGSLSGANVLTF.